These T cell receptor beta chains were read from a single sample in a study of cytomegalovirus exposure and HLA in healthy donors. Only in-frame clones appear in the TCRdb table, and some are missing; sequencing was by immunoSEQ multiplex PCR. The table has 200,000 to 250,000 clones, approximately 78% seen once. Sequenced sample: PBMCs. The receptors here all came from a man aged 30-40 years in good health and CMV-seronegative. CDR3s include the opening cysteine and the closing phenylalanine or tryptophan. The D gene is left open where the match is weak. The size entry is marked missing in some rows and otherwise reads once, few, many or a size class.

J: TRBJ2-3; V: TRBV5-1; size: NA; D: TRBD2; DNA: TGCGCCAGCAGCTTGACTAGCGGGGGCACAGATACGCAGTATTTT; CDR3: CASSLTSGGTDTQYF
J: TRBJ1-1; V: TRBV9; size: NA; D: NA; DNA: TGTGCCAGCAGCGTATCCCCCGATAGGAGCACTGAAGCTTTCTTT; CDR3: CASSVSPDRSTEAFF
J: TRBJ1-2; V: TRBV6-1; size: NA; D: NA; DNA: TGTGCCAGCAGTGAAGAGGCAGGCTTTAACTATGGCTACACCTTC; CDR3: CASSEEAGFNYGYTF
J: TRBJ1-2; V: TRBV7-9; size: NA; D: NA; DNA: TGTGCCAGCAGCACGGGACTGGAGGAAAAGACCTTC; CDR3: CASSTGLEEKTF
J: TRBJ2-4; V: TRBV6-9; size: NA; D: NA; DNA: TGTGCCAGCGCGGGATTCAGAGCCAAAAACATTCAGTACTTC; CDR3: CASAGFRAKNIQYF
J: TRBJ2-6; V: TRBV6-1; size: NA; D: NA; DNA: TGTGCCAGCAGTTCTGACAGCTCTGGGGCCAACGTCCTGACTTTC; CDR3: CASSSDSSGANVLTF
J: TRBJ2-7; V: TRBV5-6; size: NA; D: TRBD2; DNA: TGTGCCAGCAGCTTTCCTCGGGGGGGATTAGACGAGCAGTACTTC; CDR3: CASSFPRGGLDEQYF
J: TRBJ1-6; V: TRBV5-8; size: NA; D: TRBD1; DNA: TGTGCCAGCAGCTTCCCAGGGGGCTCTTATAATTCACCCCTCCACTTT; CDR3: CASSFPGGSYNSPLHF
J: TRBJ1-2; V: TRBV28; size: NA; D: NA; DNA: TGTGCCAGCAGCCCTGGAGGGCCTAACTATGGCTACACCTTC; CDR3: CASSPGGPNYGYTF
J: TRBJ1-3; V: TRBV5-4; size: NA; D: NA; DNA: TGTGCCAGCAGCCCTTCGGGAATGGGAAACACCATATATTTT; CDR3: CASSPSGMGNTIYF
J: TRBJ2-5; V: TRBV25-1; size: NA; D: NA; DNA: TGTGCCAGCAGTGGGACAGAAGAGACCCAGTACTTC; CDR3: CASSGTEETQYF
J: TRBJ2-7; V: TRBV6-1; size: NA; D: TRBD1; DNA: TGTGCCAGCAGTGAACCGGACAGGGGGCCCTACGAGCAGTACTTC; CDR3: CASSEPDRGPYEQYF
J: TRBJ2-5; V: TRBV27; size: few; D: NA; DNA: TGTGCCAGCAGTCTGGACCGGGCGGGTGAGACCCAGTACTTC; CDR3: CASSLDRAGETQYF
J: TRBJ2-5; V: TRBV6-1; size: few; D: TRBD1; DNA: TGTGCCAGCAGTGAAGCCCTGACAGGGTGGGAGACCCAGTACTTC; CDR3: CASSEALTGWETQYF
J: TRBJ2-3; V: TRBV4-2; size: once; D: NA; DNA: TGTGCCAGCAGCCAAGAGCGGGACAGTACAGATACGCAGTATTTT; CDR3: CASSQERDSTDTQYF
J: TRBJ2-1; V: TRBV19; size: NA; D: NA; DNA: TGTGCCAGTAGTATATTGAGGGTAACCTACGACAATGAGCAGTTCTTC; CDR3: CASSILRVTYDNEQFF
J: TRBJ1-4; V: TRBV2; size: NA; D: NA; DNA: TGTGCCAGCAAAAGTCAGGGGAATGAAAAACTGTTTTTT; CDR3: CASKSQGNEKLFF
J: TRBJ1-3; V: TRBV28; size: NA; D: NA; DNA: TGTGCCAGCAGTAAAAATATCAGGGGCTCGAGAAACACCATATATTTT; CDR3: CASSKNIRGSRNTIYF
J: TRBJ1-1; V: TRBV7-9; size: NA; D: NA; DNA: TGTGCCAGCAGCGCTGGACAAGGGGGGAACACTGAAGCTTTCTTT; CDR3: CASSAGQGGNTEAFF
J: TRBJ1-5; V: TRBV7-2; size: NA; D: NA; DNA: TGTGCCAGCAGCCCTTCCAGCAATCAGCCCCAGCATTTT; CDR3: CASSPSSNQPQHF
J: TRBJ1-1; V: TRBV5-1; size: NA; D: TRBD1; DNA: TGCGCCAGCAGCTTGGCCGGGACAGGGGCGAACACTGAAGCTTTCTTT; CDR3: CASSLAGTGANTEAFF
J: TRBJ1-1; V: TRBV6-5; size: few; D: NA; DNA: TGTGCCAGCAGTGCCAGGACTGTGAACACTGAAGCTTTCTTT; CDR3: CASSARTVNTEAFF
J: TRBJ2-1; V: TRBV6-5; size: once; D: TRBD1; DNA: TGTGCCAGCAGTTACGGGACAGTATACAATGAGCAGTTCTTC; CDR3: CASSYGTVYNEQFF
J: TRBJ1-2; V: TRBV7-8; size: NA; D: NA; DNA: TGTGCCAGCAGCCACGGACAGTCTAGCTATGGCTACACCTTC; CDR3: CASSHGQSSYGYTF
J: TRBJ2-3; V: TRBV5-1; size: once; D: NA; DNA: TGCGCCAGCAGTCTATCTACAGATACGCAGTATTTT; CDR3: CASSLSTDTQYF
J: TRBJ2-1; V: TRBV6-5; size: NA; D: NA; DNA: TGTGCCAGCAGTCTACAGGGTCTAGAGCAGTTCTTC; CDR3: CASSLQGLEQFF
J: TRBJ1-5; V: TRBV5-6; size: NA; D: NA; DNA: TGTGCCAGCAGAATCCAGTTTTCCAATCAGCCCCAGCATTTT; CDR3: CASRIQFSNQPQHF
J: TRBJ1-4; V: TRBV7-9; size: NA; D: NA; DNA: TGTGCCAGCAGCTTAGCTGCTGCGGACATTGAAAAACTGTTTTTT; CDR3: CASSLAAADIEKLFF
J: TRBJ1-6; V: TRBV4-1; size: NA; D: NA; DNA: TGCGCCAGCAGCCGAGGCGAATATAATTCACCCCTCCACTTT; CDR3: CASSRGEYNSPLHF
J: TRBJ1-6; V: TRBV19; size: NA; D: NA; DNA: TGTGCCAGTACTCGGGACAATCTTTCACCCCTCCACTTT; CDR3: CASTRDNLSPLHF
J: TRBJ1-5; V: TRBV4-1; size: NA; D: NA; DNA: TGCGCCAGCAGCCAAGGAGAGATTAGCAATCAGCCCCAGCATTTT; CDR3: CASSQGEISNQPQHF
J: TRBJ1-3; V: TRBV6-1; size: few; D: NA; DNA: TGTGCCAGCCTCCGTGGAGGGACTGGAAACACCATATATTTT; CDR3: CASLRGGTGNTIYF
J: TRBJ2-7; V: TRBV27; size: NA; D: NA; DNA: TGTGCCAGCAGTTGGACGGGGGAGTCCTACGAGCAGTACTTC; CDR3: CASSWTGESYEQYF
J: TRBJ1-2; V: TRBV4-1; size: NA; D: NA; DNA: TGCGCCAGCAGCCAAGTAGGGGTTGGCTACACCTTC; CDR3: CASSQVGVGYTF
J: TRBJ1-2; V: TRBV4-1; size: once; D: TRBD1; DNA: TGCGCCAGCAGCCAAGATTTTCAGGGGGTTAACTATGGCTACACCTTC; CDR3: CASSQDFQGVNYGYTF
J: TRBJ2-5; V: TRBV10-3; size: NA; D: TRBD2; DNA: TGTGCCATCAGTGACGCGACTAGCGGGGCCTTCGGAGAACAAGAGACCCAGTACTTC; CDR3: CAISDATSGAFGEQETQYF
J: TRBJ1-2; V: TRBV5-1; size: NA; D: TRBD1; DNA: TGCGCCAGCAGCTGGGACAGGAACTATGGCTACACCTTC; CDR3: CASSWDRNYGYTF
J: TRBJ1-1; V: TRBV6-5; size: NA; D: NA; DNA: TGTGCCAGCCTCTCTTGCCCCGGGACAGAAGCTTTCTTT; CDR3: CASLSCPGTEAFF
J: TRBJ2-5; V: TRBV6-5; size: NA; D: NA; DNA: TGTGCCAGCAGTTACGAGGCAGAAGAGACCCAGTACTTC; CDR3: CASSYEAEETQYF
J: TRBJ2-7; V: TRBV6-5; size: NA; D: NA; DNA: TGTGCCAGCAGTTACCCGGACATGGTGGGCGAGCAGTACTTC; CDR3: CASSYPDMVGEQYF
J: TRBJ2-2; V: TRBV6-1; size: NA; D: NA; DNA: TGTGCCAGCACCGACAGTCCTAACACCGGGGAGCTGTTTTTT; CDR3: CASTDSPNTGELFF
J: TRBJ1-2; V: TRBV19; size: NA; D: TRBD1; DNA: TGTGCCAGTAGTATGTTTCGGGGAGGACAGGGAGTTTATGGCTACACCTTC; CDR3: CASSMFRGGQGVYGYTF
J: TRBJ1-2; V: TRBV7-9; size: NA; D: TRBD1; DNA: TGTGCCAGCAGCTCACTAGGACAGGCGTTCCACTATGGCTACACCTTC; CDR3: CASSSLGQAFHYGYTF